Sequencing of this T cell receptor (beta chain) was carried out in a study of T cells in Graves' hyperthyroidism and ophthalmopathy. Findings of the study overall: Model-based prediction identified ophthalmopathy a median approximately 6 months prior to its onset.

Patients between 18 and 65 years old had hyperthyroidism, newly diagnosed and lasting under 2 months. It was uncontrolled infection, other autoimmune disease, pregnancy or lactation that excluded patients. Diagnoses used clinical symptoms, serum thyroxine and TRAb, thyroid ultrasound and orbital computed tomography. This clonotype was counted many times. The antigen is not known. TCR beta CDR3 sequences were amplified from RNA transcripts. Initially, a first-round RT-PCR of the TCR CDR3 employed the HTBI primer set. TCRdb reanalysed the multiplex PCR reads using MiXCR and keeps one entry per CDR3 protein. The data contain more than 150,000 distinct CDR3 sequences, over 15% of them seen just once; the ten biggest clones take up 25% to 30%. The germline V gene encodes CDR1 MDHEN and CDR2 SYDVKM. V was pared by 5 bases and J by 5 bases, with 12 bases between. The CDR3 extends over 13 amino acids.

The rearrangement uses TRBV28 and TRBJ1-1, with D maybe TRBD1 (5 bases). The source of this sequence is a woman between 45 and 60 years old with Graves' hyperthyroidism. The source material was blood. CDR3 bases: TGTGCCAGCAGTCCGCAGGGAGGTACTGAAGCTTTCTTT. Protein product: CASSPQGGTEAFF.